One sample yielded the 2 T cell receptor beta chains listed below, sequenced in a study of Ad26.COV2.S vaccination and SARS-CoV-2 variants. Treatment defined: some 19 received Ad26.COV2.S at low or high dose, single or two shots; 5 received placebo; per-sample allocation not given. The samples were gathered on day 63 after the first injection of vaccine or placebo. TCRdb keeps only in-frame clones here, not all; method: immunoSEQ multiplex PCR. This table has 380,000 or so clones, about 86% appearing once. The sample was peripheral blood, taken in a trial of Ad26.COV2.S vaccine versus placebo. The receptors were sampled from a person between 18 and 65 years old who received the Ad26.COV2.S COVID-19 vaccine or a placebo.

This clone has a handful of counts. The gene calls are TRBV7-9 and TRBJ2-5; D not certain. The V end was cut by 5 bases, the J end by 1 base, with 14 bases between. CDR3 length: 15 residues. Germline loops: CDR1 SEHNR, CDR2 FQNEAQ (reference sequence). CDR3 residues: CASSLGSVLQETQYF. The CDR3, as DNA: TGTGCCAGCAGCCTAGGGTCCGTTCTCCAAGAGACCCAGTACTTC.

The J gene is TRBJ2-3, the V gene TRBV28; no reliable D call. The CDR3 extends over 9 amino acids. Deletions cut 6 bases from V and 8 bases from J, with 3 bases between. CDR1 MDHEN and CDR2 SYDVKM come from the germline V gene. CDR3 in amino acids: CASRATQYF. The CDR3 coding sequence is TGTGCCAGCAGGGCTACGCAGTATTTT.